The 25 T cell receptor beta chains given below trace back to one sample, sequenced in a study of CD8 T cells in ankylosing spondylitis. Each CDR3 protein gets one entry after TCRdb re-called the 5' RACE reads with MiXCR. Here the sample spans hundreds of thousands of distinct CDR3 sequences, about 26% being singletons. The source material was blood, either unsorted or a sorted T cell fraction (not recorded which). These receptors were collected from a male donor with ankylosing spondylitis or in good health (not recorded which).

The chain uses TRBV12-3 or TRBV12-4 and TRBJ2-3, with 9 bases identical to TRBD1. Trimming cost V 3 bases and J 2 bases; bases outside gene matches: 6. The CDR3 is made up of 16 amino acids. CDR3 protein: CASSLGTGTATDTQYF. CDR3 nucleotides: TGTGCCAGCAGTTTGGGGACAGGGACGGCCACAGATACGCAGTATTTT.

This clonotype was counted between two and nine times. The chain has TRBV20-1 and TRBJ2-7; D is perhaps TRBD2 (6 bases). The CDR3 totals 11 residues. Germline loops: CDR1 DFQATT, CDR2 SNEGSKA (reference sequence). The CDR3 is CRVADSYEQYF. Written as DNA, the CDR3 is TGCAGAGTAGCGGACTCCTACGAGCAGTACTTC.

This clonotype was counted ten times or more. The gene calls are TRBV7-9 and TRBJ2-5; tentatively, D is TRBD1 or TRBD2 (7 bases each). V was shortened by 5 bases and J by 2 bases, with 18 bases between the two germline ends. This CDR3 comprises 16 residues. Germline-derived CDR1 and CDR2 are SEHNR and FQNEAQ (reference sequence). The CDR3 protein is CASSHPPGGGQETQYF. The DNA of the CDR3 is TGTGCCAGCAGCCATCCCCCAGGGGGAGGGCAAGAGACCCAGTACTTC.

This clonotype was observed at least ten times. This chain uses TRBV2 with TRBJ2-7, with D maybe TRBD1 (6 bases). The germline gives CDR1 SNHLY, CDR2 FYNNEI. The ends were cut back, 3 bases at V and 0 bases at J, with 12 bases in the middle. CDR3 size: 15 residues. The CDR3 DNA follows: TGTGCCAGCAGTGATGCGACAGGAGACTCCTACGAGCAGTACTTC. It encodes CASSDATGDSYEQYF. Filled out from reference TRBV2 and TRBJ2-7, the complete variable domain reads EPEVTQTPSHQVTQMGQEVILRCVPISNHLYFYWYRQILGQKVEFLVSFYNNEISEKSEIFDDQFSVERPDGSNFTLKIRSTKLEDSAMYFCASSDATGDSYEQYFGPGTRLTVT.

The sample holds many counts of this clonotype. The rearrangement links TRBV11-2 to TRBJ2-3; D is unclear. This CDR3 region has 13 residues. Germline loops: CDR1 SGHAT, CDR2 FQNNGV. Trimming left V 5 bases short and J 3 bases short, with 9 bases between. The CDR3 reads CASSLRVTDTQYF. In nucleotides, the CDR3 is TGTGCCAGCAGCCTTAGGGTTACAGATACGCAGTATTTT.

A few counts support this clonotype. The chain is built from TRBV11-2 and TRBJ2-5, with TRBD1 matching 7 bases. The V gene's germline CDR1 is SGHAT and CDR2 FQNNGV. Trimming took 4 bases from V and 5 from J; bases not matched to a gene: 10. The CDR3 has 15 amino acids. This CDR3 reads CASSSTKLQGETQYF. CDR3 DNA sequence: TGTGCCAGCAGCTCAACGAAACTACAGGGGGAGACCCAGTACTTC.

This clonotype was counted many times. The CDR3 region has the DNA TGCAGCGTTCGGCATAGCAATCAGCCCCAGCATTTT. Translation gives CSVRHSNQPQHF. The chain couples TRBV29-1 to TRBJ1-5; D unclear. The CDR3 is 12 amino acids. Trimming cost V 5 bases and J 0 bases, with 5 bases left between them. Germline loops: CDR1 SQVTM, CDR2 ANQGSEA.

The sample holds a few counts of this clonotype. This chain connects TRBV20-1 to TRBJ2-5; D may be TRBD2 (7 bases). Trimming cost V 7 bases and J 3 bases, with 15 bases left between them. Germline V gene data show CDR1 as DFQATT and CDR2 as SNEGSKA (reference sequence). This CDR3 is 13 amino acids long. CDR3 nucleotide sequence: TGCAGTGTAGGGGGAGGGCCAGAAGAGACCCAGTACTTC. This translates into CSVGGGPEETQYF.

This clonotype was recorded once. V gene TRBV5-1 combines with J gene TRBJ2-7; 7 bases align to TRBD1. V lost 1 base and J lost 0; bases outside the gene matches: 4. Germline V gene data show CDR1 as SGHRS and CDR2 as YFSETQ. This CDR3 region has 15 residues. The chain's CDR3 is CASSLLGQSSYEQYF. CDR3 DNA: TGCGCCAGCAGCTTGCTGGGACAGAGCTCCTACGAGCAGTACTTC.

The chain links TRBV12-3 or TRBV12-4 to TRBJ2-1, with D tentatively TRBD2 (5 bases). The V gene lost 3 bases and the J gene lost 6 bases, with 12 bases spanning the gap. The CDR3 contains 14 residues. The CDR3: CASSFAGYPNEQFF. The CDR3 bases are TGTGCCAGCAGTTTCGCGGGCTACCCCAATGAGCAGTTCTTC.

This clonotype was seen many times. The chain carries TRBV6-2 or TRBV6-3 and TRBJ2-2; D might be TRBD2 (6 bases). Germline lookup yields CDR1 MNHEY and CDR2 SVGEGT. The V end lost 5 bases, the J end lost 4 bases, and 14 bases lay between the germline ends. The CDR3 is 15 residues long. In nucleotides, the CDR3 is TGTGCCAGCAGTCGACCGGGACTCACCACCGGGGAGCTGTTTTTT. This encodes CASSRPGLTTGELFF.

This chain joins TRBV29-1 and TRBJ2-7; D is possibly TRBD2 (6 bases). CDR3 length equals 13 residues. V shed 7 bases and J shed 5 bases, with 18 bases lying between them. The V gene's germline CDR1 is SQVTM and CDR2 ANQGSEA. DNA for the CDR3: TGCAGCGCCGTGACTGGGGGGAGGAACGAGCAGTACTTC. This sequence encodes CSAVTGGRNEQYF.

The rearrangement links TRBV20-1 to TRBJ2-5; 7 bases are shared with TRBD2. Trimming at V came to 6 bases and at J to 1 base, leaving 11 bases not matched to a gene. The CDR3 contains 15 residues. Germline V CDR1 and CDR2: DFQATT, SNEGSKA (reference sequence). In DNA, the CDR3 is TGCAGTGCCCGTGACAATCTAGCGGTCCAAGAGACCCAGTACTTC. Its translation is CSARDNLAVQETQYF.

In its sample, this clonotype was seen many times. This rearrangement joins TRBV20-1 to TRBJ1-2; D not certain. Germline V gives CDR1 DFQATT, CDR2 SNEGSKA (reference sequence). The CDR3 sequence is 12 residues long. V was cut by 3 bases and J by 8 bases, with 13 bases left in between. CDR3 residues: CSASLAGAGYTF. CDR3 nucleotides: TGCAGTGCTAGCCTCGCGGGAGCCGGCTACACCTTC.

The chain has TRBV12-3 or TRBV12-4 and TRBJ2-7; the D call may be TRBD1 or TRBD2 (6 bases each). With 8 bases removed from V and 2 bases from J, the gap between germline ends came to 10 bases. The CDR3 consists of 12 residues. The CDR3 loop is CASGGHAYEQYF. In nucleotides, the CDR3 is TGTGCCAGCGGGGGGCATGCCTACGAGCAGTACTTC.

Worth noting for this clonotype: The DNA is omitted, as the CDR3 cannot be located on it reliably, and the CDR3 follows TCRdb's listing. This chain joins TRBV5-1 and TRBJ2-3; TRBD1, the table's D call, was not compared with the DNA. Germline loops: CDR1 SGHRS, CDR2 YFSETQ. The CDR3 adds up to 15 amino acids, both ends counted. The CDR3 loop is CASSVEIVGQGARYF.

This clonotype was recorded many times. The chain uses TRBV2 and TRBJ2-5; possibly TRBD1 or TRBD2 for D (5 bases each). Germline V gene lookup returns CDR1 SNHLY and CDR2 FYNNEI. The CDR3 has 15 residues. Trimming took off 8 bases at V and 3 bases at J, with 19 bases between the two ends. The CDR3 protein is CASEEGWEREETQYF. In nucleotides, the CDR3 is TGTGCCAGCGAAGAGGGGTGGGAGAGAGAAGAGACCCAGTACTTC. Variable domain in full (rest from reference TRBV2 and TRBJ2-5): EPEVTQTPSHQVTQMGQEVILRCVPISNHLYFYWYRQILGQKVEFLVSFYNNEISEKSEIFDDQFSVERPDGSNFTLKIRSTKLEDSAMYFCASEEGWEREETQYFGPGTRLLVL.

This clonotype was detected ten times or more. V gene TRBV20-1 combines with J gene TRBJ2-7; D is unresolved. The ends were cut back, 3 bases at V and 0 bases at J, with 15 bases in the middle. The CDR3 extends over 15 amino acids. Germline lookup yields CDR1 DFQATT and CDR2 SNEGSKA (reference sequence). The CDR3 DNA reads as TGCAGTGCTAGCCAGACTGGAAGGAGCTCCTACGAGCAGTACTTC. This sequence encodes CSASQTGRSSYEQYF.

This chain links TRBV7-9 with TRBJ2-3; 9 bases match TRBD2. Germline loops: CDR1 SEHNR, CDR2 FQNEAQ (reference sequence). The J segment lost 3 bases and the V segment lost 10 bases, leaving 14 bases of the junction unmatched. The CDR3 loop spans 16 amino acids. The CDR3 region is CAMGPGGLAGTDTQYF. CDR3 DNA sequence: TGTGCCATGGGCCCTGGAGGTCTAGCGGGGACAGATACGCAGTATTTT.

This clonotype was found many times. The rearrangement links TRBV12-3 or TRBV12-4 to TRBJ2-1, with D unclear. Trimming removed 2 bases from V and 4 bases from J, with 9 bases in between. This CDR3 has 14 amino acids. CDR3 region: CASSLLLSYNEQFF. The DNA for the CDR3 is TGTGCCAGCAGTTTATTATTGTCATACAATGAGCAGTTCTTC.

The chain joins TRBV5-1 to TRBJ2-1; D is ambiguous. The CDR3 has 18 residues. Trimming left V 2 bases short and J 2 bases short, with 20 bases between. Germline lookup yields CDR1 SGHRS and CDR2 YFSETQ. The CDR3 region has the DNA TGCGCCAGCAGCTTTAGAGGAAGCCGCTTGAATGCCTACAATGAGCAGTTCTTC. Its protein product is CASSFRGSRLNAYNEQFF.

The DNA for the CDR3 is TGTGCCAGCAGCTTAGCGGACCCTGCGTACGAGCAGTACTTC. Its translation is CASSLADPAYEQYF. The chain links TRBV5-4 to TRBJ2-7; D may be TRBD2 (5 bases). This CDR3 is 14 amino acids long. The V end lost 2 bases, the J end lost 4 bases, and 13 bases lay between the germline ends. Germline lookup yields CDR1 SGHNT and CDR2 YYREEE (reference sequence).

This clonotype was counted many times. The chain joins TRBV18 to TRBJ2-7; the D is unclear. Per germline, CDR1 KGHSH and CDR2 LQKENI. The CDR3 is 15 amino acids. Trimming pared 6 bases from V and 3 bases from J, leaving 18 bases between. CDR3 sequence reads: CASSPQEVRSYEQYF. CDR3 sequence (DNA): TGTGCCAGCTCGCCCCAAGAGGTGAGGAGCTACGAGCAGTACTTC.

This clonotype appeared many times. This chain links TRBV12-3 or TRBV12-4 with TRBJ2-5; D remains unclear. This CDR3 has 13 amino acids. The V gene lost 8 bases and the J gene lost 2 bases, with 12 bases spanning the gap. The CDR3 coding sequence is TGTGCCAGCGGGGTCTATCTGCAAGAGACCCAGTACTTC. Protein: CASGVYLQETQYF.

The genes are TRBV20-1 and TRBJ1-2; D is ambiguous. Germline V gives CDR1 DFQATT, CDR2 SNEGSKA (reference sequence). The CDR3 covers 13 residues. V dropped 1 base and J dropped 5 bases, with 11 bases sitting between them. DNA for the CDR3: TGCAGTGCTAGAGTCCCCAAGGATTATGGCTACACCTTC. This sequence encodes CSARVPKDYGYTF.